This record looks at one T cell receptor beta chain sequence and its context. The data derive from a study of blood T cell repertoires in COVID-19. Whole-study context: Sites across the United States, Italy and Spain contributed samples from acute and convalescent COVID-19. The cDNA or gDNA used as material had been derived from T cells, B-cell-depleted T cells, or PBMCs.

In the original processing: Estimation of nucleated cell counts relied on the amplification of reference gene primers. Sequencing used immunoSEQ multiplex PCR; TCRdb keeps in-frame clones, though not all of them. V and J calls and clone size are copied from that table; D and trimming were computed from the DNA. Of 150,000 to 200,000 clones listed, over 75% are singletons. The ends were cut back, 1 base at V and 8 bases at J, with 16 bases in the middle. This CDR3 comprises 15 residues. Germline CDR1 and CDR2: SGHDT and YYEEEE. Specimen: peripheral blood. The receptor was isolated from a man aged 65-85 years with active or convalescent COVID-19. This chain joins TRBV5-6 and TRBJ2-1, with D perhaps matching TRBD2 (5 bases). CDR3 coding DNA: TGTGCCAGCAGCTTGCAGGCTAGCTACATCGATGAGCAGTTCTTC. Protein sequence: CASSLQASYIDEQFF.